A single T cell receptor beta chain is shown here with its context. These data come from a study of blood T cell repertoires in COVID-19. Deletions cut 6 bases from V and 5 bases from J, with 16 bases between. The germline V gene has CDR1 SQVTM and CDR2 ANQGSEA. The length of the CDR3 is 13 residues. Using immunoSEQ multiplex PCR, the repertoire was profiled, and TCRdb retains in-frame clones only, with some absent. Counted here are over 90,000 clones, roughly 90% occurring once; the ten biggest clones make up roughly 1.7%. The sample was peripheral blood. V usage is TRBV29-1 and J usage is TRBJ2-5, with TRBD1 as a possible D gene (5 bases). The sequence came from an elderly man with acute or convalescent COVID-19. The CDR3 sequence: CSVAQTVSETQYF. CDR3 in DNA: TGCAGCGTCGCCCAGACAGTATCCGAGACCCAGTACTTC.